The 20 T cell receptor beta chains below come from one sample, sequenced in a study of cytomegalovirus exposure and HLA in healthy donors. The study ran its PCR with 60 Vbeta and 13 Jbeta primers. Only in-frame clones appear in the TCRdb table, and some are missing; sequencing was by immunoSEQ multiplex PCR. The sample carries about 98,000 clones, more than 60% recorded once. Sequenced sample: PBMCs. Source of these receptors: a man aged 50-59 years in good health and CMV-seronegative.

The rearrangement links TRBV6-4 to TRBJ2-1; TRBD2 matches 10 bases. The V and J ends lost 4 bases and 0 bases, in that order; junction bases with no gene match: 6. The CDR3 spans 17 residues. Per germline, CDR1 MRHNA and CDR2 SNTAGT. The CDR3 is CASSASGSLGSYNEQFF. CDR3 in DNA: TGTGCCAGCAGTGCTAGCGGGAGCTTGGGCTCCTACAATGAGCAGTTCTTC.

The rearrangement links TRBV5-6 to TRBJ1-6; D possibly corresponds to TRBD1 (6 bases). The V end lost 4 bases, the J end lost 4 bases, and 9 bases lay between the germline ends. CDR1 and CDR2 (germline): SGHDT, YYEEEE. CDR3 size: 14 residues. The CDR3 DNA reads as TGTGCCAGCAGCGCCGGACAGTATAATTCACCCCTCCACTTT. Protein sequence: CASSAGQYNSPLHF. Looking up the rest from reference TRBV5-6 and TRBJ1-6 gives the full variable domain: DAGVTQSPTHLIKTRGQQVTLRCSPKSGHDTVSWYQQALGQGPQFIFQYYEEEERQRGNFPDRFSGHQFPNYSSELNVNALLLGDSALYLCASSAGQYNSPLHFGNGTRLTVT.

The genes are TRBV19 and TRBJ2-1, with TRBD2 matching 8 bases. V lost 7 bases, J lost 6 bases, and 8 bases stayed unmatched. Germline loops: CDR1 LNHDA, CDR2 SQIVND (reference sequence). The CDR3 is 14 residues long. DNA of the CDR3: TGTGCCAGTAAACCTAGCGGGCTTCTCAATGAGCAGTTCTTC. Translating gives CASKPSGLLNEQFF.

A single count supports this clone. The rearrangement links TRBV10-1 to TRBJ2-7, with D tentatively TRBD1 (6 bases). In germline, CDR1 is WNHNN, CDR2 SYGVQD (reference sequence). The CDR3 runs 15 residues. V lost 0 bases and J lost 3, with 12 bases in between. CDR3 sequence: CASSESGRGNYEQYF. The CDR3 nucleotides read TGCGCCAGCAGTGAGTCAGGCAGGGGTAACTACGAGCAGTACTTC.

The chain employs TRBV6-4 and TRBJ2-5; 9 nucleotides agree with TRBD2. This CDR3 has 11 amino acids. The germline V gene has CDR1 MRHNA and CDR2 SNTAGT. With 8 bases clipped from V and 11 bases from J, the junction kept 6 bases outside the gene matches. CDR3 coding DNA: TGTGCCAGCGGGACTAGCCCGGAGCAGTACTTC. Translating it yields CASGTSPEQYF.

The V call is TRBV6-4, the J call TRBJ2-2; tentatively, D is TRBD1 (5 bases). V was cut by 3 bases and J by 5 bases, with 16 bases left in between. The CDR3 is 16 residues long. The germline gives CDR1 MRHNA, CDR2 SNTAGT. The CDR3 DNA is TGTGCCAGCAGTGAAGGGGCATCAAACCCGACCGGGGAGCTGTTTTTT. Protein: CASSEGASNPTGELFF.

The chain joins TRBV6-1 to TRBJ1-2, with D hard to call. This CDR3 comprises 15 residues. V lost 7 bases and J lost 5, with 20 bases in between. The germline V gene has CDR1 MNHNS and CDR2 SASEGT. CDR3 residues: CASIFLASKNYGYTF. In DNA, the CDR3 is TGTGCCAGCATCTTTTTAGCGTCCAAAAATTATGGCTACACCTTC.

As DNA, the CDR3 is TGTGCCAGTAGTGAGTACAATCAGCCCCAGCATTTT. It translates to CASSEYNQPQHF. V usage is TRBV19 and J usage is TRBJ1-5; D unclear. The ends were cut back, 5 bases at V and 3 bases at J, with 5 bases in the middle. CDR1 LNHDA and CDR2 SQIVND come from the germline V gene (reference sequence). CDR3 size: 12 residues.

This chain links TRBV30 with TRBJ1-5, with D perhaps TRBD1 (6 bases). Germline loops: CDR1 GTSNPN, CDR2 SVGIG (reference sequence). V was cut by 4 bases and J by 0 bases, with 7 bases left in between. The CDR3 has 13 residues. In nucleotides, the CDR3 is TGTGCCTGGACACAGGGTAGCAATCAGCCCCAGCATTTT. Protein: CAWTQGSNQPQHF.

This chain connects TRBV25-1 to TRBJ1-6; 7 bases are a match to TRBD1. This CDR3 is 15 amino acids long. The V and J ends lost 3 bases and 9 bases, in that order; junction bases with no gene match: 8. Per the germline V gene, CDR1 is MGHDK and CDR2 is SYGVNS. The CDR3 here is CASSDEGQGGSPLHF. CDR3 nucleotide sequence: TGTGCCAGCAGTGATGAGGGGCAGGGGGGTTCACCCCTCCACTTT.

This clone was found a few times. V is TRBV19 and J is TRBJ2-3; 8 nucleotides agree with TRBD2. This CDR3 region has 15 residues. The V segment lost 3 bases and the J segment 2 bases; nucleotides outside the gene matches: 4. CDR1 and CDR2 from the germline V gene are LNHDA and SQIVND (reference sequence). CDR3 sequence (DNA): TGTGCCAGTAGTATTAGCGGGAACCCCACAGATACGCAGTATTTT. This sequence encodes CASSISGNPTDTQYF.

The chain is built from TRBV6-6 and TRBJ2-1, with D maybe TRBD2 (6 bases). The germline gives CDR1 MNHNY, CDR2 SVGAGI (reference sequence). This CDR3 has 14 residues. V lost 2 bases and J lost 3, with 8 bases in between. For the CDR3, the DNA is TGTGCCAGCAGTTACGGACTATTCTACAATGAGCAGTTCTTC. This gives the protein CASSYGLFYNEQFF.

The genes are TRBV30 and TRBJ2-1, with 8 nucleotides matching TRBD2. The CDR3 covers 14 residues. With 0 bases clipped from V and 12 bases from J, the junction kept 10 bases outside the gene matches. CDR1 is GTSNPN and CDR2 is SVGIG in the germline V gene (reference sequence). The CDR3 nucleotides read TGTGCCTGGAGTGTTCTACATAGGACTAGCCCGCAGTTCTTC. This gives the protein CAWSVLHRTSPQFF.

V and J are TRBV27 and TRBJ1-2; D gene ambiguous. Trimming removed 6 bases at V and 3 bases at J, with 11 bases between. The germline CDR1 and CDR2 sequences are MNHEY and SMNVEV (reference sequence). CDR3 length equals 13 residues. The CDR3 loop reads CASRAPGDYGYTF. The CDR3, as DNA: TGTGCCAGCAGAGCCCCCGGGGACTATGGCTACACCTTC.

The chain recombines TRBV7-9 with TRBJ2-3; perhaps TRBD2 as D (5 bases). The CDR3 covers 15 residues. CDR1 is SEHNR and CDR2 is FQNEAQ in the germline V gene (reference sequence). V was clipped by 0 bases and J by 4 bases, with 11 bases between them. The CDR3 loop reads CASSLALAGADTQYF. The CDR3 coding sequence is TGTGCCAGCAGCTTAGCACTCGCCGGGGCAGATACGCAGTATTTT.

The chain recombines TRBV28 with TRBJ2-7, with 7 bases that match TRBD1. Germline CDR1 MDHEN, CDR2 SYDVKM. This CDR3 spans 15 amino acids. With 7 bases clipped from V and 4 bases from J, the junction kept 13 bases outside the gene matches. CDR3 coding DNA: TGTGCCAGCAACGCTGGACAGGCCCTCGGGTACGAGCAGTACTTC. This encodes CASNAGQALGYEQYF.

The chain employs TRBV6-6 and TRBJ2-2, with TRBD1 matching over 7 bases. CDR3 length equals 13 residues. Per the germline V gene, CDR1 is MNHNY and CDR2 is SVGAGI (reference sequence). V lost 11 bases and J lost 5; bases outside the gene matches: 8. As DNA, the CDR3 is TGTGCCCATACGGCCAGGGGGACCGGGGAGCTGTTTTTT. This encodes CAHTARGTGELFF.

The gene calls are TRBV7-3 and TRBJ2-7; the match to TRBD1 covers 7 bases. The germline V gene encodes CDR1 SGHTA and CDR2 FQGTGA. V dropped 6 bases and J dropped 6; count of bases not matched to a gene: 14. This CDR3 comprises 15 residues. The CDR3, as DNA: TGTGCCAGCAGACAGGGGCCGAGTCCTAGGACCGAGCAGTACTTC. This gives the protein CASRQGPSPRTEQYF.

Worth noting for this clone: The germline gene is not matched at one end of the junction; a read error may be the cause. CDR3 sequence (DNA): TGCGCCAGCAGCCATAGGACTAGCGGGGGGGTACGGAGCTCCTACGAGCGGTACTTC. This codes for CASSHRTSGGVRSSYERYF. The chain uses TRBV4-1 and TRBJ2-7; TRBD2 matches at 15 bases. This CDR3 region has 19 residues. Germline CDR1 and CDR2: MGHRA and YSYEKL.

Sample share makes this clone medium-sized. This chain uses TRBV4-3 with TRBJ1-2; no clear D. Per the germline V gene, CDR1 is LGHNA and CDR2 is YSLEER. The CDR3 runs 16 residues. The V and J ends lost 0 bases and 4 bases respectively, with 15 bases between them. CDR3 sequence reads: CASSQDRGPQVYGYTF. The CDR3 DNA sequence: TGCGCCAGCAGCCAAGATCGGGGTCCCCAGGTCTATGGCTACACCTTC.